This is a list of T cell receptor beta chains from one sample in a study of CD8 T cells in ankylosing spondylitis. Using its own MiXCR run on the 5' RACE reads, TCRdb lists one record per CDR3 protein. The table shows 150,000 or so distinct CDR3 sequences, with around 20% occurring only once. Sequencing was done on a sample of blood, either unsorted or a sorted T cell fraction (not recorded which). The receptors here all came from a male donor with ankylosing spondylitis or in good health (not recorded which). The CDR3 runs from the conserved cysteine through the conserved F or W. D genes are given only for firm matches. Some rows mark clone size as missing; the rest say once, few, many or name a class of expanded clone.

j_gene	abundance	d_gene	v_gene	CDR3aa	CDR3nt
TRBJ2-1	.	.	TRBV2	CALCLRVPGQGERNEQFF	TGTGCCCTCTGCCTAAGAGTCCCGGGACAAGGAGAGAGAAATGAGCAGTTCTTC
TRBJ2-4	many	.	TRBV5-1	CASSPVQGSDIQYF	TGCGCCAGCAGCCCGGTACAGGGTTCGGACATTCAGTACTTC
TRBJ2-3	.	TRBD1	TRBV5-1	CASSGTGWDTQYF	TGCGCCAGCAGCGGGACAGGCTGGGATACGCAGTATTTT
TRBJ2-1	many	.	TRBV20-1	CSAGPVDRHEQFF	TGCAGTGCTGGTCCGGTAGACAGACATGAGCAGTTCTTC
TRBJ2-5	many	.	TRBV29-1	CSVHRGMGQETQYF	TGCAGCGTTCACCGGGGAATGGGCCAAGAGACCCAGTACTTC
TRBJ2-3	many	.	TRBV20-1	CSARNTLEHTQYF	TGCAGTGCTAGGAACACTCTGGAGCATACGCAGTATTTT
TRBJ2-4	few	TRBD1	TRBV5-1	CASSLLGQGKWNKNIQYF	TGCGCCAGCAGCTTACTTGGACAGGGGAAGTGGAACAAAAACATTCAGTACTTC
TRBJ1-2	many	.	TRBV12-3/TRBV12-4	CASSPTVNYGYTF	TGTGCCAGCAGCCCGACGGTGAACTATGGCTACACCTTC
TRBJ2-3	few	.	TRBV20-1	CSASLTDTQYF	TGCAGTGCTAGTCTAACAGATACGCAGTATTTT
TRBJ2-7	many	.	TRBV27	CASSYSNTGEQYF	TGTGCCAGCAGCTACTCCAACACGGGGGAGCAGTACTTC
TRBJ1-4	many	.	TRBV12-3/TRBV12-4	CASSLGFQEKLFF	TGTGCCAGCAGTTTAGGGTTTCAGGAAAAACTGTTTTTT
TRBJ2-7	.	TRBD1	TRBV28	CASSQPGQGYEQYF	TGTGCCAGCAGTCAACCGGGACAGGGCTACGAGCAGTACTTC
TRBJ2-2	.	TRBD1	TRBV6-5	CASSYFSAGGTANTGELFF	TGTGCCAGCAGTTACTTCTCGGCAGGGGGTACCGCGAACACCGGGGAGCTGTTTTTT
TRBJ2-7	many	.	TRBV27	CASSSKGGYEQYF	TGTGCCAGCAGTTCCAAGGGGGGCTACGAGCAGTACTTC
TRBJ2-4	.	.	TRBV11-2	CASSLEVPEDKNIQYF	TGTGCCAGCAGCTTAGAGGTTCCGGAGGACAAAAACATTCAGTACTTC
TRBJ2-3	few	.	TRBV6-2/TRBV6-3	CASRPPGAHSQYF	TGTGCCAGCAGGCCTCCGGGAGCCCATTCGCAGTATTTT
TRBJ1-3	many	.	TRBV5-1	CASSLGAGIGNTIYF	TGCGCCAGCAGCTTGGGGGCAGGCATCGGAAACACCATATATTTT
TRBJ2-2	.	TRBD2	TRBV7-8	CASSQREGHTGELFF	TGTGCCAGCAGCCAGCGGGAGGGCCACACCGGGGAGCTGTTTTTT
TRBJ2-2	few	TRBD2	TRBV20-1	CCARRRTSGSLNTGELFF	TGCTGTGCTAGACGTAGGACTAGCGGGAGCCTGAACACCGGGGAGCTGTTTTTT
TRBJ1-2	few	.	TRBV12-3/TRBV12-4	CASSLERAGYTF	TGTGCCAGCAGTTTAGAGAGGGCTGGCTACACCTTC
TRBJ2-5	.	TRBD2	TRBV27	CASSLLPQTSRQTQYF	TGTGCCAGCAGTTTACTGCCTCAGACTAGCAGGCAGACCCAGTACTTC
TRBJ1-1	.	.	TRBV19	CASSDPGRMNTEAFF	TGTGCCAGTAGTGACCCGGGACGGATGAACACTGAAGCTTTCTTT
TRBJ2-1	.	TRBD2	TRBV20-1	CSARLTSGRILNEQFF	TGCAGTGCTAGACTGACTAGCGGGAGAATTTTGAATGAGCAGTTCTTC
TRBJ2-5	many	TRBD2	TRBV10-3	CAMSGGETQYF	TGTGCCATGTCGGGGGGAGAGACCCAGTACTTC
TRBJ1-2	.	.	TRBV6-4	CASSDRGQSGRSYGYTF	TGTGCCAGCAGTGACAGAGGACAAAGCGGGAGAAGCTATGGCTACACCTTC
TRBJ2-2	.	TRBD1	TRBV5-1	CASSATGGKSGELFF	TGCGCCAGCAGCGCCACAGGGGGCAAAAGCGGGGAGCTGTTTTTT
TRBJ1-2	.	.	TRBV7-6	CASSLSTAYDYTF	TGTGCCAGCAGCTTAAGTACGGCGTATGACTACACCTTC
TRBJ2-7	.	.	TRBV6-5	CASSYSGRDSYEQYF	TGTGCCAGCAGTTACTCGGGCAGGGATTCCTACGAGCAGTACTTC
TRBJ1-5	few	.	TRBV29-1	CSVEDGAGYGPQHF	TGCAGCGTTGAAGATGGGGCAGGGTACGGGCCCCAGCATTTT
TRBJ2-2	.	.	TRBV5-4	CASSYDTGELFF	TGTGCCAGCAGCTATGACACCGGGGAGCTGTTTTTT
TRBJ1-1	many	.	TRBV5-1	CASSLGARTYTEAFF	TGCGCCAGCAGCTTGGGGGCCCGGACCTACACTGAAGCTTTCTTT
TRBJ2-5	.	TRBD2	TRBV4-1	CASSQDLAGGWGETQYF	TGCGCCAGCAGCCAAGATCTAGCGGGAGGGTGGGGAGAGACCCAGTACTTC
TRBJ1-4	few	TRBD1	TRBV3-1	CASSQHRDRANETLFF	TGTGCCAGCAGCCAACACCGGGACAGGGCTAATGAAACACTGTTTTTT
TRBJ2-7	few	TRBD2	TRBV10-3	CAISPGLAGAYEQYF	TGTGCCATCAGTCCCGGTTTAGCGGGGGCCTACGAGCAGTACTTC
TRBJ1-5	many	.	TRBV30	CAWTDVGGQPQHF	TGTGCCTGGACGGACGTGGGCGGACAGCCCCAGCATTTT
TRBJ2-1	many	TRBD2	TRBV20-1	CSASPGTSEKQMTYNEQFF	TGCAGTGCTAGCCCGGGGACTAGCGAGAAACAAATGACCTACAATGAGCAGTTCTTC
TRBJ2-1	few	TRBD1	TRBV5-1	CASSLDGQGGHNEQFF	TGCGCCAGCAGCTTGGACGGACAGGGGGGACACAATGAGCAGTTCTTC
TRBJ2-5	.	TRBD2	TRBV29-1	CSVDTSGGQETQYF	TGCAGCGTTGATACTAGCGGAGGCCAAGAGACCCAGTACTTC
TRBJ1-1	.	.	TRBV19	CASSWGRGTEAFF	TGTGCCAGTAGTTGGGGACGGGGCACTGAAGCTTTCTTT
TRBJ2-7	few	.	TRBV20-1	CSARGGIADVYEQYF	TGCAGTGCTAGAGGTGGGATAGCGGACGTCTACGAGCAGTACTTC
TRBJ1-4	.	TRBD1	TRBV27	CASRPGTGYEKLFF	TGTGCCAGCAGACCCGGGACAGGGTATGAAAAACTGTTTTTT
TRBJ2-1	many	TRBD1	TRBV7-6	CASSLTGPNEQFF	TGTGCCAGCAGCTTGACAGGGCCCAATGAGCAGTTCTTC
TRBJ1-5	.	TRBD1	TRBV4-2	CASSQDKRQGTQHF	TGTGCCAGCAGCCAAGATAAGCGACAGGGGACCCAGCATTTT
TRBJ1-3	many	TRBD1	TRBV25-1	CASSDQGERNTIYF	TGTGCCAGCAGTGACCAGGGGGAGAGAAACACCATATATTTT
TRBJ2-5	.	TRBD2	TRBV20-1	CSALRTSGRPETQYF	TGCAGTGCTCTCAGGACTAGCGGGAGGCCAGAGACCCAGTACTTC
TRBJ2-4	.	.	TRBV20-1	CSVGRQASGLLNIDQYF	TGCAGTGTTGGGAGACAGGCCTCGGGACTTTTAAACATTGATCAGTACTTC
TRBJ2-1	.	TRBD2	TRBV4-1	CASSPAGTSNEQFF	TGCGCCAGCAGCCCGGCCGGGACTAGCAATGAGCAGTTCTTC
TRBJ1-1	many	TRBD1	TRBV5-1	CASSWGTGRRTEAFF	TGCGCCAGCAGCTGGGGGACAGGGCGACGCACTGAAGCTTTCTTT
TRBJ2-1	few	TRBD2	TRBV6-8	CASSQRPGTSGVYNEQFF	TGTGCCAGCAGCCAAAGACCTGGAACTAGCGGGGTCTACAATGAGCAGTTCTTC
TRBJ2-1	few	.	TRBV12-3/TRBV12-4	CASSLLASRDEQFF	TGTGCCAGCAGTTTGTTGGCTAGTCGCGATGAGCAGTTCTTC
TRBJ2-6	many	.	TRBV12-3/TRBV12-4	CASSRRANVLTF	TGTGCCAGCAGTAGAAGGGCCAACGTCCTGACTTTC
TRBJ2-7	many	.	TRBV3-1	CASSPFPGGSYEQYF	TGTGCCAGCAGCCCATTCCCTGGCGGTTCCTACGAGCAGTACTTC
TRBJ2-7	many	TRBD2	TRBV20-1	CSARVKAGGLDEQYF	TGCAGTGCTAGAGTCAAAGCGGGAGGGCTCGACGAGCAGTACTTC